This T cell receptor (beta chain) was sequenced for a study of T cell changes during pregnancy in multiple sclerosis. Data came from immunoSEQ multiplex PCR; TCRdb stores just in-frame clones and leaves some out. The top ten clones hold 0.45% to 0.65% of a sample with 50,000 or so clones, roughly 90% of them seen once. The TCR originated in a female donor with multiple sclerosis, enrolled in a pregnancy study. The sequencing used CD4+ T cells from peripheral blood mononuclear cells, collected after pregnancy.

CDR3 amino acids: CASSFGSTNTEAFF. DNA of the CDR3: TGTGCCAGCAGCTTCGGGAGCACGAACACTGAAGCTTTCTTT. The V and J genes are TRBV5-8 and TRBJ1-1; D unclear. The germline V gene has CDR1 SGHTS and CDR2 YDEGEE. The CDR3 has 14 amino acids. V was shortened by 2 bases and J by 1 base, with 9 bases between the two germline ends.